This paragraph covers one T cell receptor beta chain sequence. Germline V CDR1 and CDR2: LGHNT, FRNRAP. CDR3 length: 16 amino acids. The V gene end was trimmed by 7 bases and the J gene end by 4 bases; junction bases not matched to a gene: 14. The entry originates in a study of blood T cell repertoires in COVID-19. Across the study: Material from acute and convalescent COVID-19 was sourced from the United States, Italy and Spain.

Per the original methods: Estimation of nucleated cell counts relied on the amplification of reference gene primers. Sequencing was performed with immunoSEQ multiplex PCR; in TCRdb, only in-frame clones are kept and a portion is missing. The V and J calls and clone size come from that table; D and trimming were worked out from the DNA. Of approximately 180,000 clones listed, roughly 77% are singletons. Those enrolled, adults aged 18 to 89 years, came from about two dozen US areas. Participant-given clinical history determined each cohort assignment. The V and J genes are TRBV12-5 and TRBJ2-5, with 8 bases that match TRBD2. The TCR originated in a woman aged 45-59 years with acute COVID-19. The sequencing sample was made of PBMCs or T cells enriched from blood (not recorded which). In DNA, the CDR3 is TGTGCTAGTGCCCCGCCACAGCGGGGGATGGGAGAGACCCAGTACTTC. Translated: CASAPPQRGMGETQYF. Full variable domain (rest looked up from reference TRBV12-5 and TRBJ2-5): DARVTQTPRHKVTEMGQEVTMRCQPILGHNTVFWYRQTMMQGLELLAYFRNRAPLDDSGMPKDRFSAEMPDATLATLKIQPSEPRDSAVYFCASAPPQRGMGETQYFGPGTRLLVL.